Sequencing of this TCR beta chain was carried out in a study of beta chain features in type 1 diabetes. Whole-study context: Sorted cells numbering under 110 million were examined across all samples.

Overall study results and limits: There was a moderate but significant shortening of TCRB CDR3s in all four CD4+ subsets of Type 1 diabetes patients. Patients' naive, central memory and regulatory TCRB repertoires appeared more alike than those of healthy donors. It was not settled here whether HLA type affects TCRB rearrangement.

The J segment lost 4 bases and the V segment lost 8 bases, leaving 7 bases of the junction unmatched. This CDR3 contains 13 residues. Germline CDR1 reads MNHEY; CDR2 reads SMNVEV (reference sequence). Comment on this clone: The antigen is unknown.

Based on CD45RO/CCR7/CD25/CD127/CD95/CD27, CD4+ regulatory, stem cell-like memory, naive and central memory cells were sorted. Every isolated RNA sample was fully reverse transcribed, so sequencing captured expressed TCRB transcripts. Libraries were prepared by immunoSEQ multiplex PCR; TCRdb keeps only in-frame clonotypes and omits some of them. The sample includes 230,000 or so clones, approximately 16% of them seen just once. The TCR originated in a man in his thirties or forties with type 1 diabetes. Material: naive CD4+ T cells from blood. The V and J genes are TRBV27 and TRBJ2-7; 8 bases match TRBD1. The CDR3 protein is CASRRTGTYEQYF. CDR3 in DNA: TGTGCCAGCCGTCGGACAGGGACTTACGAGCAGTACTTC.